A single sample is the source of the 8 T cell receptor beta chains below, sequenced in a study of T cell responses to AZD1222 COVID-19 vaccine. Here immunoSEQ multiplex PCR was the method, and the copy in TCRdb shows in-frame clones only, minus some. The sample has about 150,000 clones, 70% to 90% seen once; the top ten hold approximately 5.1%. The sample was peripheral blood, taken on day 0 of AZD1222 vaccination. Receptors originate from an adult in good health.

With regard to this clone: The sample carries other DNA sequences with the same CDR3. V is TRBV9 and J is TRBJ2-5, with 8 nucleotides matching TRBD2. Germline CDR1 SGDLS, CDR2 YYNGEE. CDR3 length equals 15 residues. With 0 bases clipped from V and 2 bases from J, the junction kept 3 bases outside the gene matches. The CDR3 sequence is CASSVAGGPQETQYF. CDR3 in DNA: TGTGCCAGCAGCGTAGCGGGAGGGCCTCAAGAGACCCAGTACTTC.

This chain connects TRBV4-3 to TRBJ2-3, with 11 bases fitting TRBD2. The CDR3 consists of 17 residues. CDR1 and CDR2 (germline): LGHNA, YSLEER. V shed 3 bases and J 2 bases; nucleotides not matched to a gene: 7. CDR3 in DNA: TGCGCCAGCAGCCACCTCGGGACTAGCGGTACCACAGATACGCAGTATTTT. Translating it yields CASSHLGTSGTTDTQYF.

This clone showed up just once. This chain connects TRBV10-1 to TRBJ1-3, with 7 positions matching TRBD1. The CDR3 is 15 amino acids. Germline V gene sequence: CDR1 WNHNN, CDR2 SYGVQD (reference sequence). V was pared by 0 bases and J by 4 bases, with 3 bases of the junction left unmatched. The CDR3 sequence is CASSESDRVGNTIYF. As DNA, the CDR3 is TGCGCCAGCAGTGAGTCAGACAGGGTCGGAAACACCATATATTTT.

This clone was recorded once. The chain has TRBV19 and TRBJ1-2; 7 bases match TRBD1. V trimming: 6 bases; J trimming: 8 bases; junction bases outside the gene matches: 12. CDR1 is LNHDA, CDR2 SQIVND, per germline (reference sequence). The CDR3 totals 14 residues. CDR3 bases: TGTGCCAGTAGAAAATCGGGGACAGCGCACGGCTACACCTTC. It codes for CASRKSGTAHGYTF.

This chain links TRBV7-6 with TRBJ2-7, with TRBD2 matching 7 bases. This CDR3 contains 15 residues. Germline trimming cut 1 base from V and 2 bases from J; bases unmatched to any gene: 5. The V gene's germline CDR1 is SGHVS and CDR2 FNYEAQ. The CDR3 DNA reads as TGTGCCAGCAGCTTAGGGGCTAGCGGAACCTACGAGCAGTACTTC. This codes for CASSLGASGTYEQYF.

V and J are TRBV11-2 and TRBJ2-1; 7 bases line up with TRBD2. CDR1 is SGHAT and CDR2 is FQNNGV in the germline V gene. Trimming cost V 11 bases and J 2 bases; bases outside gene matches: 9. The CDR3 covers 14 residues. CDR3 nucleotide sequence: TGTGCCTCAGAGAGCGGGAAGACCTACAATGAGCAGTTCTTC. This encodes CASESGKTYNEQFF.

The rearrangement uses TRBV5-1 and TRBJ2-6, with D possibly matching TRBD2 (6 bases). Germline V gene sequence: CDR1 SGHRS, CDR2 YFSETQ. The CDR3 extends over 17 amino acids. Trimming removed 5 bases from V and 0 bases from J, with 15 bases in between. For the CDR3, the DNA is TGCGCCAGCAGGCTGGGGGGTTCCTACTCTGGGGCCAACGTCCTGACTTTC. This codes for CASRLGGSYSGANVLTF.

V is TRBV19 and J is TRBJ1-1; D call uncertain. This CDR3 spans 16 amino acids. With 1 base removed from V and 2 bases from J, the gap between germline ends came to 14 bases. Germline loops: CDR1 LNHDA, CDR2 SQIVND (reference sequence). This CDR3 reads CASSIGRGALNTEAFF. The CDR3 DNA is TGTGCCAGTAGTATAGGACGGGGAGCGTTAAACACTGAAGCTTTCTTT.